Given below is one T cell receptor beta chain in context. CDR1 is SGHTA and CDR2 is FQGNSA in the germline V gene. V was pared by 2 bases and J by 4 bases, with 6 bases of the junction left unmatched. The CDR3 runs to 15 residues. This record comes from a study of T cell responses to AZD1222 COVID-19 vaccine. The protocol was immunoSEQ multiplex PCR, while the TCRdb copy is restricted to in-frame clones and leaves out a portion. The sample yields about 120,000 clones, roughly 85% seen once. The chain couples TRBV7-2 to TRBJ2-5; 8 bases map to TRBD1. This sequence originates from an adult in good health. The sequencing here drew on peripheral blood, taken on day 0 of AZD1222 vaccination. The CDR3 protein is CASSLFGQGGETQYF. In nucleotides, the CDR3 is TGTGCCAGCAGCTTATTTGGACAGGGAGGAGAGACCCAGTACTTC.